Here is one TCR beta chain with its context. This clone was detected a few times. It has no known antigen specificity. Base qualities are missing; no much larger clone stands one base away. The data belong to a study of T cell responses to AZD1222 COVID-19 vaccine listed by TCRdb under 2021. A note on the overall study: AZD1222 recipients whose second dose came at about 4 weeks and those whose second dose came at about 12 weeks were combined into one group, since spike-specific TCR depth and breadth did not differ between the two schedules. TCR sequencing was performed for 233 trial participants, of whom some 200 were given two doses of AZD1222 and approximately 25 were given two doses of MenACWY control vaccine. Trial participants were enrolled by age into 18-55, 56-69 and 70-plus year subgroups, with about 150, 28 and 57 TCR-sequenced participants respectively. The study at large found these results: After two AZD1222 doses, both the breadth and the depth of spike-specific TCRs were significantly higher than at day 0 and than in MenACWY recipients. In the small 56-69-year group, the increase in depth fell short of significance, most likely because of low power. Conclusions about previously exposed vaccinees are limited because only a handful of AZD1222 recipients were SARS-CoV-2 seropositive at baseline. Nearly half of unique spike-specific TCRs reportedly recognized epitopes outside regions mutated in the B.1.351 and B.1.1.7 variants. Vaccine-associated CD4 TCRs spanned the whole spike protein, with dominant responses in regions 160-218 and 743-854. Because no day 14 peak-response samples were available, repertoires were characterized only after the peak T cell response. Participants were mostly white British and included more females than males, and it was suggested by the authors that clonal diversity may have been underestimated.

The time point label, read with the paper, signifies: baseline before first vaccination. Vaccinee samples came from UK trials COV001 and COV002, including a single-blind randomized controlled phase 2/3 trial of AZD1222 (ChAdOx1 nCoV-19) in healthy adults. Trial participant PBMC samples were collected at day 0 and day 28 after the second dose for TCRbeta chain sequencing. Inclusive of the bounding cysteine and phenylalanine, the CDR3 is 15 residues long. Left in the record is the CDR3 DNA by itself, 45 bases read in frame from the first base. The germline V gene gives CDR1 as KGHSY and CDR2 as FQNENV. The V and J ends are trimmed by 9 bases and 4 bases, leaving 19 bases between them. The CDR3 regions of human TCRbeta chains were subjected to immunosequencing. In the original analysis: Repertoire TCRs were checked for matches against a reference library of SARS-CoV-2-specific TCRs that had been generated using the MIRA antigen-specificity platform. Breadth was defined as the fraction of unique TCRs that were SARS-CoV-2-associated, and depth was defined as the fraction of total T cells that were SARS-CoV-2-associated. Each spike-specific TCR was assigned to its reactive spike region and to a CD4 or CD8 class using the MIRA data. Log10-transformed breadth and depth values were compared by one-way ANOVA with Sidak's multiple comparisons tests. Held by TCRdb, this immuneACCESS table contains in-frame sequences only and omits some clones. Under half of the omission traces to an unresolved V gene where checked; the cause of the rest is unknown. V, J and clone size are those of that table, while D and trimming were read from the DNA. The sample table records 75,000 to 100,000 clones; 85% to 90% of these occur just once. The ten most abundant clones make up less than 3% of the sample.

The rearranged chain carries TRBV16 and TRBJ2-1; a tentative D call is TRBD2 (7 bases match). This sample comprised peripheral blood, obtained on day 0 of AZD1222 vaccination. The receptor was isolated from an adult in good health. The CDR3 is CARDSPGREYNEQFF. The nucleotide sequence is given as TGTGCCAGGGACAGCCCTGGGCGGGAGTACAATGAGCAGTTCTTC.